The rows below give T cell receptor beta chains drawn from one sample of a study of shared clonotypes between healthy human individuals. TCRdb keeps only in-frame clones here, not all; method: immunoSEQ multiplex PCR. The table lists about a million clones, about 75% of them singletons. Input material: memory CD4+ T cells sorted from blood. These receptors all stem from a man in his late teens or twenties in good health. Both conserved end residues are part of each CDR3.

j_call: TRBJ2-1
v_call: TRBV7-9
cdr3_aa: CASSRGPPTTTYNEQFF

j_call: TRBJ2-7
v_call: TRBV30
cdr3_aa: CAWSAGMISSEQYF

j_call: TRBJ1-5
v_call: TRBV19
cdr3_aa: CASSQTGGPQHF

j_call: TRBJ2-2
v_call: TRBV13
cdr3_aa: CASSFLAGATGELFF

j_call: TRBJ2-3
v_call: TRBV6-1
cdr3_aa: CASGGAPDTQYF

j_call: TRBJ1-2
v_call: TRBV11-2
cdr3_aa: CASSLGEGPNYGYTF

j_call: TRBJ2-4
v_call: TRBV10-2
cdr3_aa: CASSDRGLAKNIQYF

j_call: TRBJ1-5
v_call: TRBV19
cdr3_aa: CASSFGRTDQPQHF

j_call: TRBJ2-1
v_call: TRBV11-2
cdr3_aa: CASSLAQREGHEQFF

j_call: TRBJ1-4
v_call: TRBV13
cdr3_aa: CASLSSRDRPEKLFF

j_call: TRBJ1-3
v_call: TRBV2
cdr3_aa: CASATQGSGNTIYF

j_call: TRBJ2-2
v_call: TRBV6-5
cdr3_aa: CASGGRVTGELFF

j_call: TRBJ1-2
v_call: TRBV10-3
cdr3_aa: CAIRQTGEDGGYTF